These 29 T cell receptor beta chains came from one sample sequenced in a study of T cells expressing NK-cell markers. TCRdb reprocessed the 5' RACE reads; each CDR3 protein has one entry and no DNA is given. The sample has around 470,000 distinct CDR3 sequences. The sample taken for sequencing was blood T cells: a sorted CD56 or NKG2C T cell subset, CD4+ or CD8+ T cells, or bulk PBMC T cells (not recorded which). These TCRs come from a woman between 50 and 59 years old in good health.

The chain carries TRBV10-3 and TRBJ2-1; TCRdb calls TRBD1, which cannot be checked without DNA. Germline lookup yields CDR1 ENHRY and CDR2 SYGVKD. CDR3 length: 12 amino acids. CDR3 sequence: CATGAGGNEQFF.

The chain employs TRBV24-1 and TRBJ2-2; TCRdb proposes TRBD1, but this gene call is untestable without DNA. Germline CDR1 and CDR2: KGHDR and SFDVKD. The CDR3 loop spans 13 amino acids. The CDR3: CATRPTGTGELFF.

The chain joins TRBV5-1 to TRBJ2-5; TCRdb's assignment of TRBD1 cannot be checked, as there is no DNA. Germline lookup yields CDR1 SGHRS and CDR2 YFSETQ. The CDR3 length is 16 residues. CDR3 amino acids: CASRPFSDPPLETQYF.

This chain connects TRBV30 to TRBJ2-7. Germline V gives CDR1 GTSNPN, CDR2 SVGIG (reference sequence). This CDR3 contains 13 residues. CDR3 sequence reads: CAWSGGYHYEQYF.

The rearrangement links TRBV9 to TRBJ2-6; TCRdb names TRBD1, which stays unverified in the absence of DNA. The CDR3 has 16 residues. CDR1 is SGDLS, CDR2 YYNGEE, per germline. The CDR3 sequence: CASSVGQGAGANVLTF.

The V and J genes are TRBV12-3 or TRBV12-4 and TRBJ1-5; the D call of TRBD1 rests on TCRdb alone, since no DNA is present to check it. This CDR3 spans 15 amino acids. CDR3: CASSLDRAMNQPQHF.

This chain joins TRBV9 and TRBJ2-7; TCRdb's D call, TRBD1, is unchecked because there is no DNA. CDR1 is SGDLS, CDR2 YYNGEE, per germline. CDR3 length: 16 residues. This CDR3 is CASSLGTGTGAREQYF.

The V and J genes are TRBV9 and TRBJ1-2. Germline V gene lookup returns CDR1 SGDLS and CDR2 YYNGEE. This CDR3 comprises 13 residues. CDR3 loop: CASSVVSDYGYTF.

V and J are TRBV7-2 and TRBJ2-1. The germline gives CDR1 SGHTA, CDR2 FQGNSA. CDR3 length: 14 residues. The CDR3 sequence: CASSPRVGYNEQFF.

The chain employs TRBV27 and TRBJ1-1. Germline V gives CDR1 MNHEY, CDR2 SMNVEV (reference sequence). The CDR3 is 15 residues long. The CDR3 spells CASSYLRRGETEAFF.

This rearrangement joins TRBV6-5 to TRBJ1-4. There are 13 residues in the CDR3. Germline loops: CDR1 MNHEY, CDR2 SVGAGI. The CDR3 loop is CAVRWEGIGKLFF.

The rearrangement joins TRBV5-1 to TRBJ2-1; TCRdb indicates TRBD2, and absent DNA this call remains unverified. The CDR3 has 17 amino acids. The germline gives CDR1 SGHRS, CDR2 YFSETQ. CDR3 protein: CASSSTGEITPYNEQFF.

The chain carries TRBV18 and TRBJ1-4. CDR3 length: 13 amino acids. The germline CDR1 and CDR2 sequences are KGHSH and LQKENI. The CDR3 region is CASSPTARGKLFF.

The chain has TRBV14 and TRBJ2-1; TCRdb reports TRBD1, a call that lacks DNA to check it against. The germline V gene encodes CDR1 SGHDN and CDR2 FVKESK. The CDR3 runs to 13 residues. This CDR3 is CASSQVGVYEQFF.

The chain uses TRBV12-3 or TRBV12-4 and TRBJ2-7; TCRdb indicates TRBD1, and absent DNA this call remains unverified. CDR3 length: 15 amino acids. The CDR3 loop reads CASSLSGGSINEQYF.

CDR3 sequence reads: CASSLASGASYEQYF. This chain uses TRBV12-3 or TRBV12-4 with TRBJ2-7. The CDR3 runs 15 residues.

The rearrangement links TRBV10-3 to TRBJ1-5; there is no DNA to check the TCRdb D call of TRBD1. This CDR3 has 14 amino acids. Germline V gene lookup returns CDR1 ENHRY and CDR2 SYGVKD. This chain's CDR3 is CAISGGQGREPQHF.

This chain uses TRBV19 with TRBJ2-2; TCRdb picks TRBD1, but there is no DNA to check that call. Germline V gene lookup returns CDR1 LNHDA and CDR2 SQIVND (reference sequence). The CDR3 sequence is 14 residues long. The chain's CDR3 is CASYRTGGTGELFF.

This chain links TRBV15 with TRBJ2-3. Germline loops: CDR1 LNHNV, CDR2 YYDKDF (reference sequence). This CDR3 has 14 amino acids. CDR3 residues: CATSRRAESDTQYF.

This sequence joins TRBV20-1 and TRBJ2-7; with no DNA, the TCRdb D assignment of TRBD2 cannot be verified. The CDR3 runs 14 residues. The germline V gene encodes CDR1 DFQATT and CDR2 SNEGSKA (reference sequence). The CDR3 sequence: CSARSGSKPYEQYF.

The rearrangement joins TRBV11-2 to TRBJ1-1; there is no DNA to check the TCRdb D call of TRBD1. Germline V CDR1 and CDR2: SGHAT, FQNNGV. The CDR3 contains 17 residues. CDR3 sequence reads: CASSLVSTVTMNTEAFF.

CDR3 residues: CASSQDEIGPRETQYF. The gene calls are TRBV4-1 and TRBJ2-5. This CDR3 is 16 amino acids long. In germline, CDR1 is MGHRA, CDR2 YSYEKL.

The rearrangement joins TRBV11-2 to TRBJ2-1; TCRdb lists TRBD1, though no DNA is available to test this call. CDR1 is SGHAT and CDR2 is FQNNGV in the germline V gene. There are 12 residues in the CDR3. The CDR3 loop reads CASSFSGAGQFF.

The CDR3 sequence is CASRDRGLGTSSTDTQYF. The rearrangement joins TRBV7-9 to TRBJ2-3; the D call of TRBD1 rests on TCRdb alone, since no DNA is present to check it. Germline CDR1 is SEHNR and CDR2 is FQNEAQ (reference sequence). This CDR3 is 18 amino acids long. The full variable domain, completed using reference TRBV7-9 and TRBJ2-3, is DTGVSQNPRHKITKRGQNVTFRCDPISEHNRLYWYRQTLGQGPEFLTYFQNEAQLEKSRLLSDRFSAERPKGSFSTLEIQRTEQGDSAMYLCASRDRGLGTSSTDTQYFGPGTRLTVL.

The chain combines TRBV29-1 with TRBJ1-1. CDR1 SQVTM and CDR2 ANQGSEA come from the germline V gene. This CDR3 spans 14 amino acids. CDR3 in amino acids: CSALMDRLGTEAFF.

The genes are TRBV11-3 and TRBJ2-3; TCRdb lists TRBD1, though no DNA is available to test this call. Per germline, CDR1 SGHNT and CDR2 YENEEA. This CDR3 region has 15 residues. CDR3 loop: CASSGTGGGTDTQYF.

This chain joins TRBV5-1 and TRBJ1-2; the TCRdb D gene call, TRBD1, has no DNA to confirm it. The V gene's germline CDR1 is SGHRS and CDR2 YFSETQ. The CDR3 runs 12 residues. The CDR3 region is CASSSGMHGYTF. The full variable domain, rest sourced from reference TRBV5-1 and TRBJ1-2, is KAGVTQTPRYLIKTRGQQVTLSCSPISGHRSVSWYQQTPGQGLQFLFEYFSETQRNKGNFPGRFSGRQFSNSRSEMNVSTLELGDSALYLCASSSGMHGYTFGSGTRLTVV.

The CDR3 loop reads CASSQVTGGSEAFF. The rearrangement links TRBV14 to TRBJ1-1; TCRdb's D gene call, TRBD1, goes unchecked for lack of DNA. Germline CDR1 is SGHDN and CDR2 is FVKESK. This CDR3 spans 14 amino acids.

CDR3: CASSLAGAGELFF. The J gene is TRBJ2-2, the V gene TRBV7-9. Germline V CDR1 and CDR2: SEHNR, FQNEAQ (reference sequence). The CDR3 sequence is 13 residues long.